The 30 T cell receptor beta chains below all came from one sample that was sequenced in a study of control samples from healthy donors and cancer patients (dated by TCRdb to 2020 to 2021). Libraries came from the immunoSEQ multiplex PCR assay. The table was pulled from immuneACCESS by TCRdb, which kept in-frame rearrangements only. Such tables lose some clones; where checked, under half of the loss comes from unresolved V genes, and the rest has no known cause. The sample includes more than 95,000 clones, with about 92% observed a single time. More than 7% of the sample is held by the ten biggest clonotypes. Sample: blood. These receptors came from a man between 18 and 29 years old in good health.

This clone was detected only once. The chain has TRBV27 and TRBJ2-7; TRBD1 agrees at 11 bases. The CDR3 has 13 residues. The V and J ends lost 7 bases and 5 bases, in that order; junction bases with no gene match: 4. Germline V CDR1 and CDR2: MNHEY, SMNVEV (reference sequence). The CDR3 DNA reads TGTGCCAGCAAGGGACAGGGGGGCGACGAGCAGTACTTC. This encodes CASKGQGGDEQYF.

The V and J genes are TRBV7-9 and TRBJ1-1; no reliable D call. CDR1 is SEHNR, CDR2 FQNEAQ, per germline (reference sequence). V lost 3 bases to trimming and J lost 5 bases, with 10 bases between them. This CDR3 is built from 13 residues. This chain's CDR3 is CASSFITGTEAFF. CDR3 DNA sequence: TGTGCCAGCAGCTTTATCACGGGGACTGAAGCTTTCTTT.

CDR3 bases: TGTGCCAGCAGTTACGAGCCAGGGCCCTCCAACTATGGCTACACCTTC. Protein sequence: CASSYEPGPSNYGYTF. V usage is TRBV6-5 and J usage is TRBJ1-2, with a tentative D call TRBD1 (5 bases). Germline V gene sequence: CDR1 MNHEY, CDR2 SVGAGI. The CDR3 is made up of 16 amino acids. V lost 2 bases to trimming and J lost 2 bases, with 15 bases between them.

J is TRBJ1-2 and V is TRBV3-1 (or the pseudogene TRBV3-2); D not certain. The CDR3 is made up of 17 amino acids. CDR1 is LGHDT, CDR2 YNNKEL, per germline (reference sequence). V dropped 6 bases and J dropped 4 bases, with 24 bases sitting between them. The chain's CDR3 is CASSPNPSRGRTYGYTF. The CDR3 DNA follows: TGTGCCAGCAGTCCCAACCCCAGCCGCGGTCGTACCTATGGCTACACCTTC.

The rearrangement joins TRBV14 to TRBJ2-1; 7 bases fit TRBD2. CDR3 size: 16 residues. Germline V CDR1 and CDR2: SGHDN, FVKESK. Trimming at V came to 1 base and at J to 4 bases, leaving 7 bases not matched to a gene. For the CDR3, the DNA is TGTGCCAGCAGCCAAGGTTGGGGGGGACCTTACAATGAGCAGTTCTTC. This sequence encodes CASSQGWGGPYNEQFF.

The gene calls are TRBV27 and TRBJ1-2; 9 nucleotides match TRBD1. Trimming cost V 6 bases and J 8 bases; bases outside gene matches: 7. The CDR3 is made up of 13 amino acids. Germline V lookup: CDR1 MNHEY, CDR2 SMNVEV (reference sequence). In DNA form, the CDR3 reads TGTGCCAGCAGCACAGGGGGCTGGGCCGGCTACACCTTC. Protein product: CASSTGGWAGYTF.

This clone was seen only once. The chain is built from TRBV23-1 and TRBJ1-4, with TRBD1 identical over 7 bases. TRBV23-1 is an ORF for which the function is uncertain. V trimming: 0 bases; J trimming: 3 bases; junction bases outside the gene matches: 10. The CDR3 contains 18 residues. The CDR3 coding sequence is TGCGCCAGCAGTCAATCGGAGGGGGCTAGTAAATCTAATGAAAAACTGTTTTTT. This encodes CASSQSEGASKSNEKLFF.

The V gene is TRBV2, the J gene TRBJ1-5; 8 bases fit TRBD1. This CDR3 contains 17 residues. Germline CDR1 and CDR2: SNHLY and FYNNEI. Trimming removed 4 bases from V and 2 bases from J; junction bases left unmatched: 10. The CDR3 reads CASSVDRAMAGNQPQHF. As DNA, the CDR3 is TGTGCCAGCAGTGTGGACAGGGCAATGGCGGGCAATCAGCCCCAGCATTTT. Complete variable domain (other parts from reference TRBV2 and TRBJ1-5): EPEVTQTPSHQVTQMGQEVILRCVPISNHLYFYWYRQILGQKVEFLVSFYNNEISEKSEIFDDQFSVERPDGSNFTLKIRSTKLEDSAMYFCASSVDRAMAGNQPQHFGDGTRLSIL.

This chain joins TRBV5-1 and TRBJ1-2, with TRBD1 matching 9 bases. This CDR3 has 15 amino acids. Germline trimming cut 0 bases from V and 4 bases from J; bases unmatched to any gene: 4. CDR1 is SGHRS, CDR2 YFSETQ, per germline. The CDR3 DNA follows: TGCGCCAGCAGCTTGGTACAGGGGGCGGTCTATGGCTACACCTTC. This codes for CASSLVQGAVYGYTF.

This chain uses TRBV19 with TRBJ1-2, with D possibly matching TRBD1 (6 bases). The V gene lost 4 bases and the J gene lost 5 bases, with 17 bases spanning the gap. The CDR3 loop spans 15 amino acids. The germline V gene encodes CDR1 LNHDA and CDR2 SQIVND (reference sequence). The CDR3 is CASSTRTETVYGYTF. The CDR3 DNA follows: TGTGCCAGTAGTACCAGGACAGAGACCGTGTATGGCTACACCTTC. The whole variable domain, filled in from reference TRBV19 and TRBJ1-2, reads DGGITQSPKYLFRKEGQNVTLSCEQNLNHDAMYWYRQDPGQGLRLIYYSQIVNDFQKGDIAEGYSVSREKKESFPLTVTSAQKNPTAFYLCASSTRTETVYGYTFGSGTRLTVV.

This clone was seen just once. The V call is TRBV14, the J call TRBJ2-2, with TRBD1 as a possible D gene (6 bases). The CDR3 covers 15 residues. Germline V gene lookup returns CDR1 SGHDN and CDR2 FVKESK. The V gene lost 4 bases and the J gene lost 1 base, with 10 bases spanning the gap. The CDR3 spells CASSPRTVNTGELFF. The CDR3 DNA is TGTGCCAGCAGCCCCCGGACAGTGAACACCGGGGAGCTGTTTTTT.

This clone was counted a single time. The chain recombines TRBV19 with TRBJ1-3; D possibly corresponds to TRBD1 (5 bases). Germline CDR1 reads LNHDA; CDR2 reads SQIVND (reference sequence). V was pared by 6 bases and J by 0 bases, with 12 bases between. The CDR3 extends over 15 amino acids. For the CDR3, the DNA is TGTGCCAGTAGAAAGACAGCTGGCTCTGGAAACACCATATATTTT. Translation gives CASRKTAGSGNTIYF.

The chain uses TRBV6-5 and TRBJ1-1; the D is unclear. The V and J ends lost 10 bases and 4 bases respectively, with 19 bases between them. This CDR3 has 14 residues. Per germline, CDR1 MNHEY and CDR2 SVGAGI. CDR3 sequence (DNA): TGTGCCATTCACATGGACGTGTGGCGCACTGAAGCTTTCTTT. This encodes CAIHMDVWRTEAFF.

The chain combines TRBV20-1 with TRBJ2-5, with 11 bases matching TRBD2. CDR3 length: 14 amino acids. V was pared by 3 bases and J by 1 base, with 1 base of the junction left unmatched. The V gene's germline CDR1 is DFQATT and CDR2 SNEGSKA (reference sequence). The CDR3 DNA reads TGCAGTGCTAGTACTAGCGGGGGCCAAGAGACCCAGTACTTC. It translates to CSASTSGGQETQYF.

This clone was counted once. V gene TRBV5-1 combines with J gene TRBJ1-4; TRBD1 is a possible D gene (5 bases). V was cut by 3 bases and J by 6 bases, with 12 bases left in between. The CDR3 contains 14 residues. Germline CDR1 reads SGHRS; CDR2 reads YFSETQ. The CDR3: CASSSQGVYEKLFF. For the CDR3, the DNA is TGCGCCAGCAGCTCCCAGGGAGTTTATGAAAAACTGTTTTTT.

J is TRBJ1-1 and V is TRBV3-1 (or the pseudogene TRBV3-2); 11 positions match TRBD1. Germline V gene lookup returns CDR1 LGHDT and CDR2 YNNKEL (reference sequence). The CDR3 is made up of 17 amino acids. V shed 8 bases, J shed 0 bases, and the junction held 11 bases outside the gene matches. Written as DNA, the CDR3 is TGTGCCAGCGGGACAGGGGGAGAAGGTTTTATGAACACTGAAGCTTTCTTT. Residues: CASGTGGEGFMNTEAFF.

The chain employs TRBV7-9 and TRBJ1-2; D is possibly TRBD1 (6 bases). Germline assignment: CDR1 SEHNR and CDR2 FQNEAQ (reference sequence). The V end lost 7 bases, the J end lost 1 base, and 13 bases lay between the germline ends. The CDR3 is 14 amino acids. The CDR3 DNA sequence: TGTGCCAGCACCCAGGGGAGCGGTAACTATGGCTACACCTTC. It encodes CASTQGSGNYGYTF.

On this clone: One junction end disagrees with the germline gene, perhaps due to a read error. This CDR3 reads CASRLGGLPEAFF. The CDR3 DNA sequence: TGTGCCAGCAGGTTAGGGGGTCTCCCTGAAGCTTTCTTT. The chain has TRBV7-9 and TRBJ1-1, with D perhaps matching TRBD1 (6 bases). This CDR3 contains 13 residues. The V gene's germline CDR1 is SEHNR and CDR2 FQNEAQ (reference sequence). The variable domain in full, with the rest retrieved from reference TRBV7-9 and TRBJ1-1, is DTGVSQNPRHKITKRGQNVTFRCDPISEHNRLYWYRQTLGQGPEFLTYFQNEAQLEKSRLLSDRFSAERPKGSFSTLEIQRTEQGDSAMYLCASRLGGLPEAFFGQGTRLTVV.

The rearrangement uses TRBV30 and TRBJ1-2; 9 bases match TRBD1. CDR3 length: 13 amino acids. V lost 3 bases, J lost 7 bases, and 6 bases stayed unmatched. Germline V CDR1 and CDR2: GTSNPN, SVGIG (reference sequence). CDR3 loop: CAWRTGGLGGYTF. The CDR3 nucleotides read TGTGCCTGGAGGACAGGGGGATTAGGTGGCTACACCTTC.

The chain carries TRBV29-1 and TRBJ2-7; TRBD2 might be the D (5 bases). The V end was cut by 4 bases, the J end by 2 bases, with 9 bases between. The length of the CDR3 is 12 residues. Germline values: CDR1 SQVTM, CDR2 ANQGSEA. The CDR3 sequence: CSVGGLAYEQYF. The CDR3 DNA follows: TGCAGCGTTGGTGGACTTGCCTACGAGCAGTACTTC.

This clone was counted a few times. CDR3 nucleotides: TGTGCCAGCAGCTTAGACAGAAATCAGCCCCAGCATTTT. This sequence encodes CASSLDRNQPQHF. The chain has TRBV7-8 and TRBJ1-5; D unclear. Trimming cost V 1 base and J 4 bases, with 5 bases left between them. This CDR3 is 13 amino acids long. Germline CDR1 and CDR2: SGHVS and FQNEAQ.

The chain joins TRBV5-1 to TRBJ1-1; D might be TRBD1 (5 bases). V lost 4 bases and J 1 base, leaving 14 bases between the germline ends. The CDR3 contains 15 residues. CDR1 and CDR2 (germline): SGHRS, YFSETQ. Written as DNA, the CDR3 is TGCGCCAGCAGCCTAACCAGGGCGGGGAACACTGAAGCTTTCTTT. Its translation is CASSLTRAGNTEAFF.

The sample holds a few counts of this clone. The chain links TRBV18 to TRBJ2-7, with 7 bases fitting TRBD1. J gave up 7 bases and V 5 bases, and 8 bases lay outside the gene matches. The CDR3 runs to 13 residues. Germline-derived CDR1 and CDR2 are KGHSH and LQKENI. The CDR3: CASSKGAVGEQYF. The CDR3, as DNA: TGTGCCAGCTCAAAGGGGGCAGTGGGGGAGCAGTACTTC. Full variable domain (missing parts from reference TRBV18 and TRBJ2-7): NAGVMQNPRHLVRRRGQEARLRCSPMKGHSHVYWYRQLPEEGLKFMVYLQKENIIDESGMPKERFSAEFPKEGPSILRIQQVVRGDSAAYFCASSKGAVGEQYFGPGTRLTVT.

This chain uses TRBV28 with TRBJ1-2, with D unclear. Trimming stripped 3 bases from V and 10 bases from J, with 12 bases between. The CDR3 contains 12 residues. CDR1 and CDR2 (germline): MDHEN, SYDVKM. This chain's CDR3 is CASSLVAQHYTF. For the CDR3, the DNA is TGTGCCAGCAGTTTGGTTGCACAACACTACACCTTC.

The gene calls are TRBV12-3 or TRBV12-4 and TRBJ2-7; D unclear. Trimming removed 6 bases at V and 7 bases at J, with 13 bases between. This CDR3 contains 12 residues. CDR3 region: CASSSPSGEQYF. The CDR3 DNA follows: TGTGCCAGCAGCTCCCCGTCGGGTGAGCAGTACTTC.

This rearrangement joins TRBV7-6 to TRBJ2-7; 7 nucleotides line up with TRBD1. The V and J ends lost 4 bases and 2 bases, in that order; junction bases with no gene match: 8. The germline V gene has CDR1 SGHVS and CDR2 FNYEAQ. This CDR3 contains 15 residues. CDR3 residues: CASSYRDSPTYEQYF. The CDR3 coding sequence is TGTGCCAGCAGCTACCGGGACAGCCCTACCTACGAGCAGTACTTC. Using reference TRBV7-6 and TRBJ2-7 for the parts outside the CDR3, the full variable domain is GAGVSQSPRYKVTKRGQDVALRCDPISGHVSLYWYRQALGQGPEFLTYFNYEAQQDKSGLPNDRFSAERPEGSISTLTIQRTEQRDSAMYRCASSYRDSPTYEQYFGPGTRLTVT.

V usage is TRBV18 and J usage is TRBJ2-7; D not certain. The germline CDR1 and CDR2 sequences are KGHSH and LQKENI. The ends were cut back, 5 bases at V and 4 bases at J, with 12 bases in the middle. CDR3 size: 13 residues. The CDR3 sequence is CASSTSAPYEQYF. The CDR3 bases are TGTGCCAGCTCAACTTCTGCCCCATACGAGCAGTACTTC.

This clone was found once. J is TRBJ1-3 and V is TRBV6-5, with D possibly matching TRBD1 (6 bases). The CDR3 sequence is 16 residues long. V was pared by 4 bases and J by 0 bases, with 13 bases between. Germline V gene data show CDR1 as MNHEY and CDR2 as SVGAGI. The CDR3 DNA reads as TGTGCCAGCAGTTCACTACAGGGTACCTCTGGAAACACCATATATTTT. This encodes CASSSLQGTSGNTIYF.

The chain's CDR3 is CASSQGTQGLYNEQFF. CDR3 DNA: TGTGCCAGCAGCCAAGGTACACAGGGGCTCTACAATGAGCAGTTCTTC. V and J are TRBV4-2 and TRBJ2-1; 7 bases agree with TRBD1. Losses at the gene ends were 1 base for V and 3 bases for J; bases not matched to a gene: 6. CDR3 size: 16 residues. The germline CDR1 and CDR2 sequences are LGHNA and YNFKEQ.

The chain combines TRBV5-1 with TRBJ1-6, with D maybe TRBD1 (5 bases). Trimming removed 5 bases at V and 7 bases at J, with 16 bases between. The V gene's germline CDR1 is SGHRS and CDR2 YFSETQ. There are 15 residues in the CDR3. Here the CDR3 reads CASRGTETGNSPLHF. The CDR3, as DNA: TGCGCCAGCAGAGGGACCGAAACGGGGAATTCACCCCTCCACTTT.